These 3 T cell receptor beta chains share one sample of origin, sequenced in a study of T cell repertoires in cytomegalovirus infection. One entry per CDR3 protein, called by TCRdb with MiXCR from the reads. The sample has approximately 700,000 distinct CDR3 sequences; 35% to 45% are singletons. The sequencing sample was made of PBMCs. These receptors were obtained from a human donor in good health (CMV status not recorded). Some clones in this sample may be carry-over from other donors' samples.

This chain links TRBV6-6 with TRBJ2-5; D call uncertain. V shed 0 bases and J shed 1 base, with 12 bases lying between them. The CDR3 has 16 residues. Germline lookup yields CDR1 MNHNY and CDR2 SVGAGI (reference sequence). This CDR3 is CASSYSNRPPQETQYF. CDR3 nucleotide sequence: TGTGCCAGCAGTTACTCGAATCGGCCCCCCCAAGAGACCCAGTACTTC.

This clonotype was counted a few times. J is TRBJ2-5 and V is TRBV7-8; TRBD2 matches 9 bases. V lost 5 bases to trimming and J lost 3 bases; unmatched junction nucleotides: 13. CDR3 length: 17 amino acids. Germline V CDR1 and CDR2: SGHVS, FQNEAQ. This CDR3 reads CASSPGLRIAGEETQYF. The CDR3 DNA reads TGTGCCAGCAGCCCGGGGCTGAGGATAGCGGGAGAAGAGACCCAGTACTTC.

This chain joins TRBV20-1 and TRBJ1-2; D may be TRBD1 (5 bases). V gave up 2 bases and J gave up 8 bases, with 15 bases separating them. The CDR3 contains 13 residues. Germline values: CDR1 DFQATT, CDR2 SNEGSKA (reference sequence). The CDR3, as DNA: TGCAGTGCTAGACCCACAGGAGAATACGGCTACACCTTC. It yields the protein CSARPTGEYGYTF.